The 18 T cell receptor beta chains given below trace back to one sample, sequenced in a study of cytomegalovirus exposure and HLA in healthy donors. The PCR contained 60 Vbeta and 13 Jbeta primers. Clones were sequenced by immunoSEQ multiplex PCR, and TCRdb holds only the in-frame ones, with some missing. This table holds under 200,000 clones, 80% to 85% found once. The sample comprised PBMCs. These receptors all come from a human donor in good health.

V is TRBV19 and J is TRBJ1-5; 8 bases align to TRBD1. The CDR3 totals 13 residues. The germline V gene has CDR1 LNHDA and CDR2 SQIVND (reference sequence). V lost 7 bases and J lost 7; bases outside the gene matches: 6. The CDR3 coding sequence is TGTGCCAGTACTACGACAGGGGCCCAGCCCCAGCATTTT. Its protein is CASTTTGAQPQHF.

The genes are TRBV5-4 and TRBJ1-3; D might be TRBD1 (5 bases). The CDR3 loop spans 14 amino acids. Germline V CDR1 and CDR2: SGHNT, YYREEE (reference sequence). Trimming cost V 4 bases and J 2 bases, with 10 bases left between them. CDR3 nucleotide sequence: TGTGCCAGCAGCGCCCAGGGAACTGGAAACACCATATATTTT. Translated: CASSAQGTGNTIYF.

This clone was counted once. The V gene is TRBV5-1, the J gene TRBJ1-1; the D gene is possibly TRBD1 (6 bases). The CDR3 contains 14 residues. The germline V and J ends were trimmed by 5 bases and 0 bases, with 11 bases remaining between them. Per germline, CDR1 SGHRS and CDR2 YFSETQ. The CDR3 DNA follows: TGCGCCAGCAGTGGGGGGGCGATGAACACTGAAGCTTTCTTT. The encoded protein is CASSGGAMNTEAFF.

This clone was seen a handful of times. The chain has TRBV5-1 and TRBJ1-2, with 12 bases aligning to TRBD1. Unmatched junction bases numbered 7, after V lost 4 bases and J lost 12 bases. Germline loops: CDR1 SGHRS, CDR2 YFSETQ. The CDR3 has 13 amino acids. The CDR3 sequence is CASSQGTGGAHTF. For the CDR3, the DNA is TGCGCCAGCAGCCAAGGGACAGGGGGCGCACACACCTTC.

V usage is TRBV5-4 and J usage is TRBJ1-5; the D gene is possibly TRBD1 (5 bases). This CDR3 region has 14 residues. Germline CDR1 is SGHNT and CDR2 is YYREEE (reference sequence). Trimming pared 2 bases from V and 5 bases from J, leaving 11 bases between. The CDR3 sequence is CASSFEGGDQPQHF. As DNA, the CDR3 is TGTGCCAGCAGCTTCGAGGGAGGGGATCAGCCCCAGCATTTT. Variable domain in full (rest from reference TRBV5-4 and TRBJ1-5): ETGVTQSPTHLIKTRGQQVTLRCSSQSGHNTVSWYQQALGQGPQFIFQYYREEENGRGNFPPRFSGLQFPNYSSELNVNALELDDSALYLCASSFEGGDQPQHFGDGTRLSIL.

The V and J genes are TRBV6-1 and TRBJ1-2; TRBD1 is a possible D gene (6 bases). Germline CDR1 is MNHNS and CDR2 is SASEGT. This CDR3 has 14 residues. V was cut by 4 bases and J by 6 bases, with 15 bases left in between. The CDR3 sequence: CASSVMDSFDGYTF. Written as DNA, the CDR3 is TGTGCCAGCAGTGTGATGGACAGCTTTGATGGCTACACCTTC.

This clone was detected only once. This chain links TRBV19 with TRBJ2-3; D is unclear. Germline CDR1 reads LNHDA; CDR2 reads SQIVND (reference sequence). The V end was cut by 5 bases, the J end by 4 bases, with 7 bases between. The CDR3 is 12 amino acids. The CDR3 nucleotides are TGTGCCAGTAGTCCGTTCCCAGATACGCAGTATTTT. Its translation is CASSPFPDTQYF.

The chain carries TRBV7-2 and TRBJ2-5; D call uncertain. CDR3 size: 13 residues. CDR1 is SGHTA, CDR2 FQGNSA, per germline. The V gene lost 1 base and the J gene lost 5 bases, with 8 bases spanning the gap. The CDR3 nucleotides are TGTGCCAGCAGCTTAGAACCGGTGGAGACCCAGTACTTC. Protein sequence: CASSLEPVETQYF.

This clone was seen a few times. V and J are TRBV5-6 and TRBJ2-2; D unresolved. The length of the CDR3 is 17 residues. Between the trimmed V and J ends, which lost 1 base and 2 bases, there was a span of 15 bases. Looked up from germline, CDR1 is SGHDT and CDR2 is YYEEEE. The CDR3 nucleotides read TGTGCCAGCAGCTTGTTTCCCTCCGGTAGTAACACCGGGGAGCTGTTTTTT. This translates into CASSLFPSGSNTGELFF.

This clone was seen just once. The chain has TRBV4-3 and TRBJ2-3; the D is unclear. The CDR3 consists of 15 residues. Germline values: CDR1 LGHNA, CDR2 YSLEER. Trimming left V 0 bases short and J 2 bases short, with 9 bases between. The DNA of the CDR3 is TGCGCCAGCAGCCAAGACTGGTCTAACACAGATACGCAGTATTTT. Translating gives CASSQDWSNTDTQYF.

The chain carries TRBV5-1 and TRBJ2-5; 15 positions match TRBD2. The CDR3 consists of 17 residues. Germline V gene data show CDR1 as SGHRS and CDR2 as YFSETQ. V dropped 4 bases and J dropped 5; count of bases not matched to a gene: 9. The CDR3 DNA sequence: TGCGCCAGCAGCCCGGGACTAGCGGGGGGAACAGGGGAGACCCAGTACTTC. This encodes CASSPGLAGGTGETQYF.

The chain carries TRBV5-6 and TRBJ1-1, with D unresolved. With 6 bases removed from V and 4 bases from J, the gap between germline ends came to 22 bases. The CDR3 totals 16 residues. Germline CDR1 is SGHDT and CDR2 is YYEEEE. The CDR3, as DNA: TGTGCCAGCAATCTCCGAACGGGGTGGGGTGGCACTGAAGCTTTCTTT. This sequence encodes CASNLRTGWGGTEAFF.

CDR3 sequence reads: CASSYQGAVGNTEAFF. The DNA of the CDR3 is TGTGCCAGCAGCTACCAGGGGGCCGTGGGCAACACTGAAGCTTTCTTT. The V gene is TRBV7-9, the J gene TRBJ1-1; 8 nucleotides agree with TRBD1. The CDR3 loop spans 16 amino acids. The trim removed 4 bases at V and 2 bases at J, leaving 9 bases unmatched. The germline V gene encodes CDR1 SEHNR and CDR2 FQNEAQ (reference sequence).

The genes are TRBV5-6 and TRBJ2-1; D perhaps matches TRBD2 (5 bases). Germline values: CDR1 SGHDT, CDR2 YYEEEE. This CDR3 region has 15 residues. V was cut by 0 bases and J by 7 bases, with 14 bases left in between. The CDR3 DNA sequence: TGTGCCAGCAGCTTGGGCCTAGCCTCCGGTAATGAGCAGTTCTTC. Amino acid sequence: CASSLGLASGNEQFF.

CDR3 nucleotide sequence: TGTGCCAGCAGTGATCAGGCAGGTGCGGATACGCAGTATTTT. Translated: CASSDQAGADTQYF. This chain joins TRBV6-1 and TRBJ2-3, with no clear D. This CDR3 contains 14 residues. CDR1 and CDR2 (germline): MNHNS, SASEGT. V was shortened by 3 bases and J by 6 bases, with 13 bases between the two germline ends.

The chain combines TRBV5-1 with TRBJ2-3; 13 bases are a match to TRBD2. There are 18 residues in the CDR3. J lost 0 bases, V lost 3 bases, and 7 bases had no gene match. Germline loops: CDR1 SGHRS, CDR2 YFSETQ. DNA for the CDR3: TGCGCCAGCAGCTCTACTAGCGGGGGGGCGGTGAGCACAGATACGCAGTATTTT. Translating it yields CASSSTSGGAVSTDTQYF.

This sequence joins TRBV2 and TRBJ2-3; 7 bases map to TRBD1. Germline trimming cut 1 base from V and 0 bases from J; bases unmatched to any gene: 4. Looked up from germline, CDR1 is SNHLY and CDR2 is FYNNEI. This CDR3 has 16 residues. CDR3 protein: CASSEGTGSSTDTQYF. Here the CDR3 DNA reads TGTGCCAGCAGTGAAGGGACAGGTTCTAGCACAGATACGCAGTATTTT.

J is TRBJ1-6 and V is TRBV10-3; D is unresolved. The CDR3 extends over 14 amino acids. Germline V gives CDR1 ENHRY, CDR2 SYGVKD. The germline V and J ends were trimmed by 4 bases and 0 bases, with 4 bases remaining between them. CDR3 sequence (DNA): TGTGCCATCAGTGGTTACTCCTATAATTCACCCCTCCACTTT. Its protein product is CAISGYSYNSPLHF.